These T cell receptor beta chains were read from a single sample in a study of siplizumab effects on memory and regulatory T cells. Generated by immunoSEQ multiplex PCR, the TCRdb table keeps only in-frame clones and is missing some. The sample lists 85,000 to 90,000 clones, about nine tenths occurring once. The sequenced material came from CD4+ T cells sorted from blood. The receptors stem from a human donor in good health. Both conserved end residues are part of each CDR3. Clone size is given for some rows only: seen once, a few or many times, or a class if the clone is expanded.

clone_size v_call cdr3_aa
- TRBV6-1 CASRGTDTQYF
- TRBV5-1 CASSQTSGLSYEQYF
once TRBV7-2 CASSLALAGGLHGELFF
- TRBV7-9 CASSLGHLMNTEAFF
- TRBV30 CAWSGASGGPTGELFF
- TRBV28 CASNPSGTYNEKLFF
few TRBV5-1 CASSGLGDTQYF
- TRBV4-1 CASRGSGTSGRLFF
- TRBV5-4 CASSLGLSDTQYF
- TRBV5-1 CASSLVPKNTEAFF
- TRBV20-1 CSAVGVYEQYF
- TRBV7-8 CASSPGGNQPQHF